The entry below gives a single TCR beta chain sequence along with its context. This record comes from a study of blood T cells in healthy people across ages. Study in general: Capture by template switching was about one barcoded beta molecule per two T cells.

The germline CDR1 and CDR2 sequences are SGHTA and FQGNSA. CDR3 size: 13 residues. The germline V and J ends were trimmed by 5 bases and 10 bases, with 15 bases remaining between them. Sample-barcoded 5' priming and a J-beta primer mix drove a second PCR of about 6 to 12 cycles. Each of the cDNA molecules was tagged by a template-switch adaptor with 12 random nucleotides. TCRdb fed the 5' RACE reads into MiXCR, producing one record per CDR3 protein. The sample records 780,000 or so distinct CDR3 sequences, just over 55% being singletons. The chain is built from TRBV7-2 and TRBJ2-1, with D maybe TRBD1 (5 bases). Sequencing input: blood. This receptor was taken from a man in his forties in good health. The CDR3, as DNA: TGTGCCAGCAGCGTACGTCCAACAGGCGAGCAGTTCTTC. Its translation: CASSVRPTGEQFF.